This TCR beta chain was captured by sequencing in a study of control samples from healthy donors and cancer patients (dated by TCRdb to 2020 to 2022). The germline V gene provides CDR1 MNHEY and CDR2 SVGAGI. The V end gives up 0 bases and the J end 3 bases, leaving 7 bases in the junction not matched to a gene. Including the terminal cysteine and phenylalanine, the CDR3 comprises 16 residues. Only the CDR3 part of the read is kept: 48 bases, read in frame from the first base. Note on this clone: It lacks a known antigen. No much larger clonotype is one base removed from it; base qualities were not supplied.

Library prep was done by the immunoSEQ multiplex PCR assay. TCRdb provides this immuneACCESS table in a form limited to in-frame rearrangements. Some clones are lacking; in checked studies, under half of them reflect an unresolved V gene, and why the rest are absent is not known. The sample table lists 100,000 to 150,000 clones, around nine tenths of them with a count of one. The top ten clones comprise about 3.4% of the sample. The receptor's source is a man in his fifties or sixties in good health. Sequencing was performed on blood. The V gene is TRBV6-5 and the J gene is TRBJ1-2, with 7 junctional bases fitting TRBD1. The nucleotide sequence is TGTGCCAGCAGTTACTCGGGCAGGGGGAACGACTATGGCTACACCTTC. It encodes CASSYSGRGNDYGYTF.